The text below deals with one T cell receptor (beta chain). Its antigen remains unknown. The protocol was immunoSEQ multiplex PCR, while the TCRdb copy is restricted to in-frame clones and leaves out a portion. Among 13,000 or so clones listed, roughly 74% were seen once. Per the germline V gene, CDR1 is SGHVS and CDR2 is FQNEAQ. V gave up 4 bases and J gave up 7 bases; unmatched junction bases: 15. The CDR3 consists of 17 residues. The entry originates in a study of immune cell composition in non-small cell lung cancer. Points from the study as a whole: In adenocarcinoma, maximal tumour-associated clone frequency tracked TIL tumour reactivity. Tumour TCR-beta clonality showed no significant link to smoking pack-years.

The sequence was collected from a human donor with non-small cell lung cancer. Sequencing input: lung tumor tissue. The rearrangement uses TRBV7-8 and TRBJ2-1, with 8 bases matching TRBD1. CDR3 bases: TGTGCCAGCAGCTCGCCCCGACCGGGACAGGCGAAAAATGAGCAGTTCTTC. Its translation: CASSSPRPGQAKNEQFF.